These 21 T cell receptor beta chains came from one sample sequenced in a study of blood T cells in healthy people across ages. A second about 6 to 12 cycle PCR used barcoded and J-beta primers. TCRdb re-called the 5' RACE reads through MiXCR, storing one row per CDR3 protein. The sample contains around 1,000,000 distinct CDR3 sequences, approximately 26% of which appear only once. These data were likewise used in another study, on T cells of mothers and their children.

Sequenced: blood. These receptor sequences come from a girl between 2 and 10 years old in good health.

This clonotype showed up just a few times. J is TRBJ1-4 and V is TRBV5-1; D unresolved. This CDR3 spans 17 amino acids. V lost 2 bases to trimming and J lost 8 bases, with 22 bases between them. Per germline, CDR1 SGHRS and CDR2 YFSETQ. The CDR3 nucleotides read TGCGCCAGCAGCTTTGGTATTAATCCCGGCGGATCGGAAAAACTGTTTTTT. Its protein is CASSFGINPGGSEKLFF.

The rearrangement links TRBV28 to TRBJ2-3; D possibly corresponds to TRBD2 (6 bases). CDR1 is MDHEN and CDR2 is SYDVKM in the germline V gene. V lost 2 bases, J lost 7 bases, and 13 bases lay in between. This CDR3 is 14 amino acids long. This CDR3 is CASSLRLEGYTQYF. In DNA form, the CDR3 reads TGTGCCAGCAGTTTACGGCTGGAGGGGTATACGCAGTATTTT.

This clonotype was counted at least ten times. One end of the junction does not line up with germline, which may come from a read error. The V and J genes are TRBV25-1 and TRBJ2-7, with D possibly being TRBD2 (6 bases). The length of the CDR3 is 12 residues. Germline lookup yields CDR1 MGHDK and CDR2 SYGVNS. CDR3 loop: CASSEPGGRSFF. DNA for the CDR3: TGTGCCAGCAGTGAACCCGGGGGAAGATCCTTCTTC.

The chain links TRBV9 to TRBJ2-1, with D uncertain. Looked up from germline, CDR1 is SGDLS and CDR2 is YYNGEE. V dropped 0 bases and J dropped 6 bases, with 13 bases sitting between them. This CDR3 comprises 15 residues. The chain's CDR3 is CASSVAGLVGNEQFF. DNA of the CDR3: TGTGCCAGCAGCGTAGCCGGGTTGGTAGGCAATGAGCAGTTCTTC.

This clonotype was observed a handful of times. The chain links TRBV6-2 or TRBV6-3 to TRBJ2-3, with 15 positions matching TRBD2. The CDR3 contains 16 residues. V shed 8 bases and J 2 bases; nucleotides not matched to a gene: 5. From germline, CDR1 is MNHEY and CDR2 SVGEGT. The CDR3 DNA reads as TGTGCCAGCGGGCGGACTAGCGGGGGGGTCACAGATACGCAGTATTTT. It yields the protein CASGRTSGGVTDTQYF.

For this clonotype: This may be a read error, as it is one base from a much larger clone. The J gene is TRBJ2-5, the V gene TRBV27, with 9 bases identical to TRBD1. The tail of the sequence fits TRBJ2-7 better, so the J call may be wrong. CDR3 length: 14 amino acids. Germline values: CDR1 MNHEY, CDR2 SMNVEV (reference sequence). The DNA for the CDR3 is TGTGCCATCAGTCTAGGACAGGGGTTCTACGAGCAGTACTTC. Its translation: CAISLGQGFYEQYF.

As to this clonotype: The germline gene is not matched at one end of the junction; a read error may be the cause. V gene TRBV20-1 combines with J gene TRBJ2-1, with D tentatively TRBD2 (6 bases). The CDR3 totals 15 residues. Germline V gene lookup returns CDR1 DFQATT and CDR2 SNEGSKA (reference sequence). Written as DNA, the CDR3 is TGCAGTGTCCACTCGACTACGGGGACTTACAATAAGCAGTTCTTC. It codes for CSVHSTTGTYNKQFF.

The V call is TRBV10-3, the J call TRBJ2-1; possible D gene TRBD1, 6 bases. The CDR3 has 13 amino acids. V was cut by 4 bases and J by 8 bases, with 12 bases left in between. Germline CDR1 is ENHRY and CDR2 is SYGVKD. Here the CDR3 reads CAISGGGDYEQFF. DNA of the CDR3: TGTGCCATCAGTGGAGGGGGAGACTATGAGCAGTTCTTC.

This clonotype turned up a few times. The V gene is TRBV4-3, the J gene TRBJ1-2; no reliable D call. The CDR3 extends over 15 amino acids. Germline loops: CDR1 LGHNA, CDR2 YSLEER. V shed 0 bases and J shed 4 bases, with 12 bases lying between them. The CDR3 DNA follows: TGCGCCAGCAGCCAAGACTGGTCAGGTAGCTATGGCTACACCTTC. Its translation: CASSQDWSGSYGYTF.

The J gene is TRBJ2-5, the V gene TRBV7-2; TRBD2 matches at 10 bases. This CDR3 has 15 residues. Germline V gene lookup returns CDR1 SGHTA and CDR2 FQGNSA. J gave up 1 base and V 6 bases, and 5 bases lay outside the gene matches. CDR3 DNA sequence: TGTGCCAGCAGTCCGGGACTAGCGTTCCAAGAGACCCAGTACTTC. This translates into CASSPGLAFQETQYF.

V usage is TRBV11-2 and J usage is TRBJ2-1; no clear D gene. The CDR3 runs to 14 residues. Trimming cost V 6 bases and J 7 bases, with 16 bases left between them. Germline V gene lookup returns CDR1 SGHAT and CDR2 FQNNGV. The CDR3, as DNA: TGTGCCAGCAGGAAGCATGTGGGGTTAAATGAGCAGTTCTTC. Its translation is CASRKHVGLNEQFF.

CDR3 loop: CASSLGREGKLFF. CDR3 nucleotides: TGTGCCAGCAGCCTGGGACGGGAGGGAAAACTGTTTTTT. The J gene is TRBJ1-4, the V gene TRBV7-9; tentatively, D is TRBD1 (5 bases). The CDR3 has 13 residues. The V gene's germline CDR1 is SEHNR and CDR2 FQNEAQ (reference sequence). Trimming removed 5 bases from V and 10 bases from J, with 14 bases in between.

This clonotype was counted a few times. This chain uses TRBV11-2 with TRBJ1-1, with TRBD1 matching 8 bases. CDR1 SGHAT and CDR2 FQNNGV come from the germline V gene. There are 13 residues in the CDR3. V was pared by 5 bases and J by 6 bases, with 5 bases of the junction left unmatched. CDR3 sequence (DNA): TGTGCCAGCAGCCCCGACAGGGGCTCTGAAGCTTTCTTT. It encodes CASSPDRGSEAFF. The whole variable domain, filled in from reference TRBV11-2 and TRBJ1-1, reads EAGVAQSPRYKIIEKRQSVAFWCNPISGHATLYWYQQILGQGPKLLIQFQNNGVVDDSQLPKDRFSAERLKGVDSTLKIQPAKLEDSAVYLCASSPDRGSEAFFGQGTRLTVV.

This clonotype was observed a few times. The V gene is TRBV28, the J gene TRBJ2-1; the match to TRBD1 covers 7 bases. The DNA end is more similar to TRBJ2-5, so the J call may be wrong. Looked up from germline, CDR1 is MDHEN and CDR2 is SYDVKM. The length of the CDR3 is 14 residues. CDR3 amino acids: CASTSNPGGETQYF. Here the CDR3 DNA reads TGTGCCAGCACTTCTAACCCAGGGGGAGAGACCCAGTACTTC.

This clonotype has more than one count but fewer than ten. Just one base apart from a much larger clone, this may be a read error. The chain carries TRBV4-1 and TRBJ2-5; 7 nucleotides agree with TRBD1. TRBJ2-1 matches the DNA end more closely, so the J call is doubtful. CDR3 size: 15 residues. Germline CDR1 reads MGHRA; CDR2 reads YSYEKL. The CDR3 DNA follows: TGCGCCAGCAGCCCAGAGGACAGGCTTGAGAATGAGCAGTTCTTC. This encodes CASSPEDRLENEQFF.

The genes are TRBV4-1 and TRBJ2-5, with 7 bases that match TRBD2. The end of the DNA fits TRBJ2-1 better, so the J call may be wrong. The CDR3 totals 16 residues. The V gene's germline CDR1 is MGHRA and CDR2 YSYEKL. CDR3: CASSQKGGAGSDEQFF. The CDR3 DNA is TGCGCCAGCAGCCAGAAAGGCGGAGCGGGGTCCGATGAGCAGTTCTTC.

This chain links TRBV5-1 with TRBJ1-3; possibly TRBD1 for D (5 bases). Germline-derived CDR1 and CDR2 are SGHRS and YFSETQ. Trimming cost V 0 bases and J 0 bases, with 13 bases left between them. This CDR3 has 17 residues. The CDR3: CASSLVTARLSGNTIYF. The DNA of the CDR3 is TGCGCCAGCAGCTTGGTGACAGCCCGACTCTCTGGAAACACCATATATTTT.

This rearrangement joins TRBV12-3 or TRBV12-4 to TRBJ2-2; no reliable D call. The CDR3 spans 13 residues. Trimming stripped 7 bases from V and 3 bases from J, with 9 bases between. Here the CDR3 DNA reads TGTGCCAGCAAGGGCGAATACACCGGGGAGCTGTTTTTT. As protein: CASKGEYTGELFF.

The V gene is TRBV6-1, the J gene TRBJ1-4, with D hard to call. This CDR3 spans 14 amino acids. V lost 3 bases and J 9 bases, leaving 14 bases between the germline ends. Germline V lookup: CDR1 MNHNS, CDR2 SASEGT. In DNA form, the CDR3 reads TGTGCCAGCAGTGACCTGCGGGGAGTTAAAAAACTGTTTTTT. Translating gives CASSDLRGVKKLFF.

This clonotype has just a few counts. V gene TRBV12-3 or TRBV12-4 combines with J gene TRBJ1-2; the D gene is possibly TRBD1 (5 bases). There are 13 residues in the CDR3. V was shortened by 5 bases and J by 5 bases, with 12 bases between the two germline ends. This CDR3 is CASSGDLPYGYTF. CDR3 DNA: TGTGCCAGCAGTGGGGACCTTCCTTATGGCTACACCTTC.

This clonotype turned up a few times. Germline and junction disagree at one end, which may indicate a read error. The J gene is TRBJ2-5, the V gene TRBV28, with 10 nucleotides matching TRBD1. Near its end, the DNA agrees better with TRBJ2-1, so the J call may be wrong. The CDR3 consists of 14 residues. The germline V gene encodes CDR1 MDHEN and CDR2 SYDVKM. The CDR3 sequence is CASSQRGTGDEQFF. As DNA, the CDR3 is TGTGCTAGCAGTCAGCGTGGGACAGGGGATGAGCAGTTCTTC.